A selection of T cell receptor beta chains follows, all from one sample in a study of CD8 T cells in ankylosing spondylitis. Each CDR3 protein gets one entry after TCRdb re-called the 5' RACE reads with MiXCR. This table holds approximately 300,000 distinct CDR3 sequences, less than 9.5% found once. The sequenced sample consisted of blood, either unsorted or a sorted T cell fraction (not recorded which). The source is a male donor with ankylosing spondylitis. Both conserved end residues are part of each CDR3. Each record gives: J gene, V gene, clone size, CDR3 protein. Clone size is not always given. Where it is, it says once, few, many or a class for expanded clones.

j_call: TRBJ1-1; v_call: TRBV9; clone_size: few; cdr3_aa: CASSLSPQGRTEAFF
j_call: TRBJ2-3; v_call: TRBV5-6; clone_size: few; cdr3_aa: CASSSPLPDTQYF
j_call: TRBJ2-1; v_call: TRBV4-1; clone_size: few; cdr3_aa: CASKRAGTSSNNEQFF
j_call: TRBJ1-3; v_call: TRBV7-2; clone_size: many; cdr3_aa: CASRAGAGNTIYF
j_call: TRBJ2-2; v_call: TRBV5-1; clone_size: many; cdr3_aa: CASSPFAGVDTGELFF
j_call: TRBJ2-2; v_call: TRBV6-2/TRBV6-3; clone_size: -; cdr3_aa: CASSKGLAFLNTGELFF
j_call: TRBJ2-3; v_call: TRBV27; clone_size: -; cdr3_aa: CASSLVGVAPGDTQYF
j_call: TRBJ2-7; v_call: TRBV29-1; clone_size: few; cdr3_aa: CSVERDRASVGGEQYF
j_call: TRBJ1-5; v_call: TRBV3-1; clone_size: -; cdr3_aa: CASSFDDRVISNQPQHF
j_call: TRBJ2-7; v_call: TRBV7-9; clone_size: -; cdr3_aa: CASSLPGKTYEQYF
j_call: TRBJ2-7; v_call: TRBV6-5; clone_size: few; cdr3_aa: CASSYVTSSYEQYF
j_call: TRBJ1-1; v_call: TRBV12-3/TRBV12-4; clone_size: few; cdr3_aa: CASSLYSGGVGMNTEAFF
j_call: TRBJ2-1; v_call: TRBV11-2; clone_size: few; cdr3_aa: CASSFGSGSPNEQFF
j_call: TRBJ2-1; v_call: TRBV6-1; clone_size: few; cdr3_aa: CASSQSRPTYNEQFF
j_call: TRBJ2-6; v_call: TRBV12-3/TRBV12-4; clone_size: few; cdr3_aa: CASVFGGSGANVLTF
j_call: TRBJ2-1; v_call: TRBV7-8; clone_size: many; cdr3_aa: CASSLRERENNEQFF
j_call: TRBJ2-1; v_call: TRBV29-1; clone_size: few; cdr3_aa: CSGYRGGEQFF
j_call: TRBJ1-6; v_call: TRBV12-3/TRBV12-4; clone_size: few; cdr3_aa: CASSLGGQGNNSPLHF
j_call: TRBJ2-3; v_call: TRBV7-8; clone_size: medium-sized; cdr3_aa: CASSFPRGQRNTQYF
j_call: TRBJ1-1; v_call: TRBV14; clone_size: many; cdr3_aa: CASSQEAPTEAFF
j_call: TRBJ2-3; v_call: TRBV15; clone_size: -; cdr3_aa: CATSSAYYTDTQYF
j_call: TRBJ1-2; v_call: TRBV3-1; clone_size: -; cdr3_aa: CASSQMTRDRGHYGYTF
j_call: TRBJ2-7; v_call: TRBV6-1; clone_size: few; cdr3_aa: CASSEPPGGRDTYEQYF
j_call: TRBJ2-1; v_call: TRBV6-1; clone_size: -; cdr3_aa: CASSGSAYNEQFF
j_call: TRBJ2-1; v_call: TRBV19; clone_size: few; cdr3_aa: CATSAGAGYNEQFF
j_call: TRBJ2-7; v_call: TRBV11-3; clone_size: -; cdr3_aa: CASSLDFSSDEQYF
j_call: TRBJ1-2; v_call: TRBV12-3/TRBV12-4; clone_size: few; cdr3_aa: CASSTDRGRNGYTF
j_call: TRBJ2-6; v_call: TRBV5-1; clone_size: -; cdr3_aa: CASGEKGDGANVLTF
j_call: TRBJ1-1; v_call: TRBV7-8; clone_size: -; cdr3_aa: CASSSRTGSPWNTEAFF
j_call: TRBJ2-6; v_call: TRBV29-1; clone_size: few; cdr3_aa: CSVEAQGPNVLTF
j_call: TRBJ2-5; v_call: TRBV4-1; clone_size: few; cdr3_aa: CASSQETGTQETQYF
j_call: TRBJ2-1; v_call: TRBV5-5; clone_size: few; cdr3_aa: CASSYGHSNEQFF
j_call: TRBJ2-7; v_call: TRBV5-1; clone_size: few; cdr3_aa: CASSRTENYEQYF
j_call: TRBJ2-5; v_call: TRBV5-4; clone_size: -; cdr3_aa: CASRPPGLAQQETQYF
j_call: TRBJ2-1; v_call: TRBV11-3; clone_size: few; cdr3_aa: CASSRPGLVLSEQFF
j_call: TRBJ2-7; v_call: TRBV28; clone_size: -; cdr3_aa: CASRLAGVRTYEQYF
j_call: TRBJ2-1; v_call: TRBV11-1; clone_size: few; cdr3_aa: CASSFNPPGLAGPNEQFF
j_call: TRBJ2-3; v_call: TRBV9; clone_size: few; cdr3_aa: CASSTRDWTLGTDTQYF
j_call: TRBJ2-3; v_call: TRBV7-9; clone_size: -; cdr3_aa: CASSLPRDTQYF
j_call: TRBJ2-7; v_call: TRBV7-2; clone_size: -; cdr3_aa: CASSASSGRQSYEQYF
j_call: TRBJ2-2; v_call: TRBV20-1; clone_size: few; cdr3_aa: CSAREHSGRATGELFF
j_call: TRBJ2-1; v_call: TRBV20-1; clone_size: many; cdr3_aa: CSARKTQVTSGRLNEQFF
j_call: TRBJ2-5; v_call: TRBV6-2/TRBV6-3; clone_size: many; cdr3_aa: CASSPSTRTGQETQYF
j_call: TRBJ2-2; v_call: TRBV20-1; clone_size: -; cdr3_aa: CSARESNTGELFF
j_call: TRBJ1-5; v_call: TRBV6-1; clone_size: few; cdr3_aa: CASKAGTGFQPQHF
j_call: TRBJ1-2; v_call: TRBV7-2; clone_size: many; cdr3_aa: CASSSRTGEIVSDGYTF